This T cell receptor beta chain came from a study of shared clonotypes between healthy human individuals. Background on the study: Used for every donor were three CD4 naive, three CD4 memory, two CD8 naive and one CD8 memory plate.

The CDR3 contains 16 residues. Germline CDR1 SGHDN, CDR2 FVKESK. V was pared by 0 bases and J by 7 bases, with 15 bases between. This table comes from immunoSEQ multiplex PCR, and its TCRdb copy is limited to in-frame clones, with some not included. The sample lists some 2,000,000 clones, approximately 96% occurring once. Sample: naive CD4+ T cells sorted from blood. The subset was: CD45RA+ positively selected. This TCR derives from a man between 18 and 35 years old in good health. The chain links TRBV14 to TRBJ2-2, with D perhaps being TRBD1 or TRBD2 (5 bases each). CDR3 sequence: CASSQDILVRGGELFF. The CDR3 region has the DNA TGTGCCAGCAGCCAAGATATCCTGGTGAGGGGCGGGGAGCTGTTTTTT.